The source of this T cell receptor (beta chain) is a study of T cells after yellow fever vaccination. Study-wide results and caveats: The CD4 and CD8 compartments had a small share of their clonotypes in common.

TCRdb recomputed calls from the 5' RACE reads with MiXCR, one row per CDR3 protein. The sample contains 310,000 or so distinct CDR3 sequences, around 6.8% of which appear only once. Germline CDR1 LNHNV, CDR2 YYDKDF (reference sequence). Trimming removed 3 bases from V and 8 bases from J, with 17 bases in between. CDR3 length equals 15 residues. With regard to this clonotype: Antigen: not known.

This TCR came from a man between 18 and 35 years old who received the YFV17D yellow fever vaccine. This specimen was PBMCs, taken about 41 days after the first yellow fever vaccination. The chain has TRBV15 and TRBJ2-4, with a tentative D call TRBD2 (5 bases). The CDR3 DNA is TGTGCCACCAGCAGGGACTCGCCTACCTCTTACATTCAGTACTTC. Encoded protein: CATSRDSPTSYIQYF.